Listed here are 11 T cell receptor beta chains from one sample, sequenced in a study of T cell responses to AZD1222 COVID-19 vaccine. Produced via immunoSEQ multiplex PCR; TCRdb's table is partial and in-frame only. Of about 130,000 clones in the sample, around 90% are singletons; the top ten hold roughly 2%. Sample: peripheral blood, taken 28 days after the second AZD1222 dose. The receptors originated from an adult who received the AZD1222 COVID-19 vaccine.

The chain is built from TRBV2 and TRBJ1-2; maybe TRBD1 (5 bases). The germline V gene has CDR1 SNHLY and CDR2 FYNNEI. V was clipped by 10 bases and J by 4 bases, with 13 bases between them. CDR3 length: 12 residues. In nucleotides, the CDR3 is TGTGCCACCATTCGGGGGGGCTATGGCTACACCTTC. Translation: CATIRGGYGYTF.

CDR3 coding DNA: TGTGCCACCAGTGACAGTGGACTAACAGATACGCAGTATTTT. This translates into CATSDSGLTDTQYF. V usage is TRBV24-1 and J usage is TRBJ2-3; D possibly corresponds to TRBD2 (6 bases). CDR3 length equals 14 residues. Trimming removed 4 bases at V and 3 bases at J, with 10 bases between. Germline V lookup: CDR1 KGHDR, CDR2 SFDVKD.

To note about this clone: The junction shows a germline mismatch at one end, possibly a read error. The DNA of the CDR3 is TGTGCTAGCAGCTTAACCGGGATCAGCACAGATACGCAGTATTTT. Protein sequence: CASSLTGISTDTQYF. V is TRBV7-7 and J is TRBJ2-3, with a weak D call TRBD2 (5 bases). The CDR3 is 15 residues long. Per the germline V gene, CDR1 is SSHAT and CDR2 is FNYEAQ (reference sequence).

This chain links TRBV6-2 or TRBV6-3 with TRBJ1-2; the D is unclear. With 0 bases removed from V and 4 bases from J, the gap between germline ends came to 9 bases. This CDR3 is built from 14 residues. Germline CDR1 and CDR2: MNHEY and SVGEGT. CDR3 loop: CASSYSLAGYGYTF. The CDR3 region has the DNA TGTGCCAGCAGTTACTCGTTGGCAGGCTATGGCTACACCTTC.

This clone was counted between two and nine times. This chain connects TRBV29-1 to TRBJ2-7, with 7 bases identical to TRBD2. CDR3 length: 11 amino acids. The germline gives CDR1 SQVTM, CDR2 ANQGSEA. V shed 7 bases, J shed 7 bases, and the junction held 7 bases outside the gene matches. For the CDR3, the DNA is TGCAGCGCCCCTTTTAGCGGGGAGCAGTACTTC. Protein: CSAPFSGEQYF.

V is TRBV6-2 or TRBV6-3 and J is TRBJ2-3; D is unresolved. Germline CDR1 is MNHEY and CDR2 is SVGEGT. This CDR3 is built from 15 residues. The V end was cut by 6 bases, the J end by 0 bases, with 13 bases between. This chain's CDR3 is CASSLGVSSTDTQYF. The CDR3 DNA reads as TGTGCCAGCAGCCTCGGAGTCTCTAGCACAGATACGCAGTATTTT.

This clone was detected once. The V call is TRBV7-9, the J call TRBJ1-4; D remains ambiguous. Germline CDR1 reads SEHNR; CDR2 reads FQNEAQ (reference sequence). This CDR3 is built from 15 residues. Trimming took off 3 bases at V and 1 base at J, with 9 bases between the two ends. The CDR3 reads CASSFPRGTNEKLFF. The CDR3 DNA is TGTGCCAGCAGCTTCCCTCGCGGAACTAATGAAAAACTGTTTTTT.

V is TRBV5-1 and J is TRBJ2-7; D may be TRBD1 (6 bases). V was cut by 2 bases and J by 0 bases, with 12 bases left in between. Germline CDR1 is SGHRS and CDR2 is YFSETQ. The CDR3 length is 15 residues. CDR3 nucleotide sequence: TGCGCCAGCAGCTTACTGGCAGGGGTCTCCTACGAGCAGTACTTC. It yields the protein CASSLLAGVSYEQYF.

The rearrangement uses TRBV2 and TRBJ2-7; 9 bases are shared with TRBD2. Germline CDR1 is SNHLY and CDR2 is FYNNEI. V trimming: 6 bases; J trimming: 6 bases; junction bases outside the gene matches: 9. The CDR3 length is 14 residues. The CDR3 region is CASRIAGDPGEQYF. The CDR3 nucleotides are TGTGCCAGCAGAATAGCGGGGGACCCCGGCGAGCAGTACTTC.

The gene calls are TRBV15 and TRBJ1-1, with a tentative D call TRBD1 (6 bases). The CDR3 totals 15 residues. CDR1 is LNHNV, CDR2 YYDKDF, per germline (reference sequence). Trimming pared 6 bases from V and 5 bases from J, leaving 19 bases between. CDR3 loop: CATSNRGGLGTEAFF. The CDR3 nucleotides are TGTGCCACCAGTAATAGGGGGGGCTTGGGAACTGAAGCTTTCTTT.

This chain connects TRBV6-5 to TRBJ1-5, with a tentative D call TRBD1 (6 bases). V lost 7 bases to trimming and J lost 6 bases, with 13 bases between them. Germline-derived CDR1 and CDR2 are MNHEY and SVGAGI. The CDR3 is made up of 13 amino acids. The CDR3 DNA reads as TGTGCCAGCACCGGGGGCTTAGGTCAGCCCCAGCATTTT. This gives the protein CASTGGLGQPQHF.